The clone carrying this T cell receptor (beta chain) was detected a few times. What it recognizes is unknown. This sample was included in a study of vaccination and CD4 T cells after COVID-19. The wider study: Convalescent donors: six male, four female; seven Caucasian, two Asian, one multiracial, two Hispanic. The post-COVID samples were taken a median about 98 days after diagnosis, anywhere from 35 to 161. Broader study findings: Relatively small numbers of convalescent patients were studied, with no early post-infection timepoints included.

TCRdb processed the PCR reads anew with MiXCR; each CDR3 protein has one entry. This table has 15,000 to 25,000 distinct CDR3 sequences, over 45% appearing once. This specimen consisted of CD4+ T cells from blood, obtained after SARS-CoV-2 vaccination. This receptor was taken from a human donor who had recovered from COVID-19.

The CDR3 DNA reads as TGTGCCAGCAGTGAGGTGGAGGGGACGTCACCCCTCCACTTT. It translates to CASSEVEGTSPLHF. The chain carries TRBV6-1 and TRBJ1-6; tentatively, D is TRBD1 (5 bases). The V gene lost 3 bases and the J gene lost 10 bases, with 13 bases spanning the gap. CDR1 is MNHNS and CDR2 is SASEGT in the germline V gene. The CDR3 totals 14 residues.